This TCR beta chain was captured in a study of blood T cell repertoires in COVID-19. The protocol was immunoSEQ multiplex PCR, while the TCRdb copy is restricted to in-frame clones and leaves out a portion. This table holds around 400,000 clones, roughly nine tenths found once. This clone was detected once. CDR1 and CDR2 from the germline V gene are SNHLY and FYNNEI. The V gene lost 5 bases and the J gene lost 1 base, with 8 bases spanning the gap. There are 13 residues in the CDR3. Sequenced sample: PBMCs or T cells enriched from blood (not recorded which). The receptor comes from a woman aged 40-49 years who had been exposed to COVID-19. The genes are TRBV2 and TRBJ1-1, with D maybe TRBD1 (6 bases). The CDR3 DNA sequence: TGTGCCAGCAGTTCGGACAGGAACACTGAAGCTTTCTTT. It encodes CASSSDRNTEAFF.